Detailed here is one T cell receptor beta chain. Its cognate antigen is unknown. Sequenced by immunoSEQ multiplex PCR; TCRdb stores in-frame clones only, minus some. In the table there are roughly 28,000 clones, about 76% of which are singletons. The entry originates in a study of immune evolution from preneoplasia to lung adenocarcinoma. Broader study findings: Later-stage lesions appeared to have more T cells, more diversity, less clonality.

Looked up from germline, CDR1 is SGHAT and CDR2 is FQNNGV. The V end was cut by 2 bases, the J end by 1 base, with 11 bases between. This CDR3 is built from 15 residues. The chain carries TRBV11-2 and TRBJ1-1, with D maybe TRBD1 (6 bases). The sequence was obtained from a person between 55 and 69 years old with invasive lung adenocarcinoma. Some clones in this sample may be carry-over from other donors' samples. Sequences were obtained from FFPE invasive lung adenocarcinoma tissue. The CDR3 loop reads CASSLRWTENTEAFF. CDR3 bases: TGTGCCAGCAGCTTAAGATGGACAGAGAACACTGAAGCTTTCTTT. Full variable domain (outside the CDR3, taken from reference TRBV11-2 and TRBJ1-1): EAGVAQSPRYKIIEKRQSVAFWCNPISGHATLYWYQQILGQGPKLLIQFQNNGVVDDSQLPKDRFSAERLKGVDSTLKIQPAKLEDSAVYLCASSLRWTENTEAFFGQGTRLTVV.